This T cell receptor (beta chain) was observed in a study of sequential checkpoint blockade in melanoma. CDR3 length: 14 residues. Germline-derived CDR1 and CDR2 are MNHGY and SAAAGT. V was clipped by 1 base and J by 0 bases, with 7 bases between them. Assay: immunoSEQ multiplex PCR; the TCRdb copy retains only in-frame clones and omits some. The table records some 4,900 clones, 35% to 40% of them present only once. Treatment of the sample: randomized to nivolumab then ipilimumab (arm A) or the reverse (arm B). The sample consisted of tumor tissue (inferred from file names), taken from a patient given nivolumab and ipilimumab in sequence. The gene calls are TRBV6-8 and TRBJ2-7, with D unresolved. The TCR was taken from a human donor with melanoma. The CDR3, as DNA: TGTGCCAGCAGTTACTACACTGCCTCCTACGAGCAGTACTTC. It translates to CASSYYTASYEQYF.